What follows are 2 T cell receptor beta chains derived from one specimen sequenced in a study of cytomegalovirus exposure and HLA in healthy donors. 13 Jbeta primers and 60 Vbeta primers were used for the PCR. The protocol was immunoSEQ multiplex PCR, while the TCRdb copy is restricted to in-frame clones and leaves out a portion. The table has approximately 140,000 clones, 75% to 80% seen once; the top ten hold 2.5% to 3.5%. Sequenced: PBMCs. These receptors all come from a man between 35 and 55 years old in good health and CMV-seropositive.

The chain has TRBV7-2 and TRBJ2-3; perhaps TRBD1 as D (6 bases). V gave up 5 bases and J gave up 0 bases, with 9 bases separating them. The CDR3 runs 14 residues. Germline loops: CDR1 SGHTA, CDR2 FQGNSA. The CDR3 DNA follows: TGTGCCAGCAGCAGGACAGATAGCACAGATACGCAGTATTTT. Amino acids: CASSRTDSTDTQYF.

V is TRBV6-5 and J is TRBJ2-3; the match to TRBD1 covers 8 bases. Germline V CDR1 and CDR2: MNHEY, SVGAGI. The CDR3 runs to 14 residues. Trimming at V came to 2 bases and at J to 5 bases, leaving 3 bases not matched to a gene. The CDR3 loop is CASSYQGAIDTQYF. For the CDR3, the DNA is TGTGCCAGCAGTTACCAGGGGGCAATAGATACGCAGTATTTT.